The T cell receptor (beta chain) described here comes from a study of patients with pleural tuberculosis. Each CDR3 protein is one row after TCRdb ran MiXCR on the reads. The table has 29,000 or so distinct CDR3 sequences, roughly 18% seen once. The CDR3 has 13 residues. Germline V gives CDR1 SGHNT, CDR2 YENEEA. Trimming left V 6 bases short and J 5 bases short, with 12 bases between. Sample: peripheral blood. This clonotype was obtained from a human donor with pleural tuberculosis. The chain carries TRBV11-3 and TRBJ2-3; unclear D gene. The CDR3 sequence is CASSLSRGDTQYF. CDR3 DNA sequence: TGTGCCAGCAGTCTATCCCGAGGAGATACGCAGTATTTT.